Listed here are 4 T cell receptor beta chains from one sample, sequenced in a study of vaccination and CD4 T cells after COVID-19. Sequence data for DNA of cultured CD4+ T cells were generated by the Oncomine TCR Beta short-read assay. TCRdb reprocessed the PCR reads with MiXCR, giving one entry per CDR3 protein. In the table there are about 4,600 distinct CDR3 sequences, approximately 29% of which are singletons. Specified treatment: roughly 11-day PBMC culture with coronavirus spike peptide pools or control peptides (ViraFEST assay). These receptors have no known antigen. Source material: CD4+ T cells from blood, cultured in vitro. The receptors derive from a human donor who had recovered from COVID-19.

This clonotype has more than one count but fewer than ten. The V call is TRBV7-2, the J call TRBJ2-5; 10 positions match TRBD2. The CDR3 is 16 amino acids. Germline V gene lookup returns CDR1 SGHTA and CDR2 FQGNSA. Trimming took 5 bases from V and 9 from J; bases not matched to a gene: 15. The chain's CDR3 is CASSATQRGGSGPQYF. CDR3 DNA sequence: TGTGCCAGCAGCGCAACTCAGCGGGGGGGGTCAGGTCCCCAGTACTTC.

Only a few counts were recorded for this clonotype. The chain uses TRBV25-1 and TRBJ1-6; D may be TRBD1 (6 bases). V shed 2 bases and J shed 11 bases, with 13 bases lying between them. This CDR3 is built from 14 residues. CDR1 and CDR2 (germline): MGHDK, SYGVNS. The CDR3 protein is CASSEPTGEAPLHF. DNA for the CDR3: TGTGCCAGCAGTGAACCGACAGGTGAAGCACCCCTCCACTTT.

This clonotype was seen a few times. The CDR3 protein is CAWSVLKYANTGELFF. Written as DNA, the CDR3 is TGTGCCTGGAGTGTATTGAAATACGCGAACACCGGGGAGCTGTTTTTT. The chain combines TRBV30 with TRBJ2-2; no definite D call. Germline CDR1 GTSNPN, CDR2 SVGIG (reference sequence). The CDR3 has 16 residues. V was trimmed by 0 bases and J by 0 bases, leaving 11 bases between them.

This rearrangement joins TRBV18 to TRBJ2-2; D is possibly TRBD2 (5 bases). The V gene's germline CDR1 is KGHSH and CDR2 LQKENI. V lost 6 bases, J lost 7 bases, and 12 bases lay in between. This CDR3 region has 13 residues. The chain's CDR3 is CASSPRRLGELFF. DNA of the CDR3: TGTGCCAGCTCCCCCCGGAGGCTCGGGGAGCTGTTTTTT.